These 18 T cell receptor beta chains originate from one sample sequenced in a study of CD8 T cells in ankylosing spondylitis. Points from the study as a whole: Ankylosing spondylitis blood seemed to carry a telltale TCR beta motif made of roughly eight highly homologous variants.

These receptors lack a known antigen. In TCRdb, the 5' RACE reads were re-called with MiXCR into one record per CDR3 protein. The sample carries some 700,000 distinct CDR3 sequences, under 20% recorded once. Sequencing used blood, either unsorted or a sorted T cell fraction (not recorded which). These receptors originate from a male donor with ankylosing spondylitis.

This clonotype was counted many times. V and J are TRBV28 and TRBJ2-5; the D is unclear. CDR1 is MDHEN and CDR2 is SYDVKM in the germline V gene. Trimming left V 5 bases short and J 7 bases short, with 8 bases between. The length of the CDR3 is 11 residues. The CDR3 loop reads CASSPSGTQYF. Here the CDR3 DNA reads TGTGCCAGCAGTCCCTCCGGGACCCAGTACTTC.

J is TRBJ2-1 and V is TRBV9; D may be TRBD1 (5 bases). V lost 4 bases and J 2 bases, leaving 16 bases between the germline ends. The CDR3 totals 16 residues. Germline V gene data show CDR1 as SGDLS and CDR2 as YYNGEE. CDR3 in DNA: TGTGCCAGCAGCTTAACCGACAGCAGAACCTACAATGAGCAGTTCTTC. Translated: CASSLTDSRTYNEQFF.

The chain combines TRBV9 with TRBJ1-6, with a possible D match to TRBD1 (5 bases). Germline V gene data show CDR1 as SGDLS and CDR2 as YYNGEE. Between the trimmed V and J ends, which lost 2 bases and 8 bases, there was a span of 14 bases. The CDR3 totals 15 residues. The CDR3 reads CASSVGGLPHSPLHF. As DNA, the CDR3 is TGTGCCAGCAGCGTTGGGGGACTTCCCCATTCACCCCTCCACTTT. Full variable domain (remainder filled in from reference TRBV9 and TRBJ1-6): DSGVTQTPKHLITATGQRVTLRCSPRSGDLSVYWYQQSLDQGLQFLIQYYNGEERAKGNILERFSAQQFPDLHSELNLSSLELGDSALYFCASSVGGLPHSPLHFGNGTRLTVT.

In this sample, this clonotype turned up many times. The rearrangement uses TRBV15 and TRBJ2-6; TRBD2 is a possible D gene (6 bases). The CDR3 has 18 residues. V was pared by 4 bases and J by 1 base, with 17 bases between. Germline-derived CDR1 and CDR2 are LNHNV and YYDKDF (reference sequence). The CDR3 nucleotides are TGTGCCACCAGCAAGGAGGGAAGTGTTAGGTCTGGGGCCAACGTCCTGACTTTC. Its protein is CATSKEGSVRSGANVLTF. Supplemented by reference TRBV15 and TRBJ2-6, the full variable domain reads DAMVIQNPRYQVTQFGKPVTLSCSQTLNHNVMYWYQQKSSQAPKLLFHYYDKDFNNEADTPDNFQSRRPNTSFCFLDIRSPGLGDTAMYLCATSKEGSVRSGANVLTFGAGSRLTVL.

The chain recombines TRBV15 with TRBJ2-7; a possible D gene is TRBD1 (6 bases). V gave up 5 bases and J gave up 1 base, with 21 bases separating them. The germline gives CDR1 LNHNV, CDR2 YYDKDF (reference sequence). There are 17 residues in the CDR3. CDR3 loop: CATSVGQGTRGSYEQYF. Written as DNA, the CDR3 is TGTGCCACCAGCGTGGGTCAGGGGACAAGGGGTTCCTACGAGCAGTACTTC.

This clonotype was counted between two and nine times. This rearrangement joins TRBV5-1 to TRBJ2-5; no firm D call. V dropped 7 bases and J dropped 1 base, with 14 bases sitting between them. Germline V gene sequence: CDR1 SGHRS, CDR2 YFSETQ. The CDR3 runs 14 residues. CDR3 DNA: TGCGCCAGCTCTCCATGGGCAGCCCAAGAGACCCAGTACTTC. Protein: CASSPWAAQETQYF.

This clonotype turned up a few times. J is TRBJ2-3 and V is TRBV20-1, with 8 bases matching TRBD2. J lost 1 base, V lost 0 bases, and 3 bases had no gene match. CDR3 length equals 15 residues. CDR1 is DFQATT, CDR2 SNEGSKA, per germline (reference sequence). CDR3 nucleotides: TGCAGTGCTAGAGATGTGCGGGGGGGCACAGATACGCAGTATTTT. This translates into CSARDVRGGTDTQYF.

V gene TRBV5-1 combines with J gene TRBJ2-3; 8 positions agree with TRBD1. This CDR3 has 16 residues. Germline CDR1 and CDR2: SGHRS and YFSETQ. With V trimmed by 0 bases and J by 4 bases, 7 bases remained unmatched. CDR3 sequence (DNA): TGCGCCAGCAGCTTGGCATTGCAGGGGGCGTCAGATACGCAGTATTTT. Its protein product is CASSLALQGASDTQYF.

The V and J genes are TRBV7-9 and TRBJ1-1, with 8 nucleotides matching TRBD1. Unmatched junction bases numbered 5, after V lost 4 bases and J lost 4 bases. The CDR3 totals 14 residues. From germline, CDR1 is SEHNR and CDR2 FQNEAQ (reference sequence). The CDR3, as DNA: TGTGCCAGCAGCTGGACAGGGTTGGTCACTGAAGCTTTCTTT. Amino acid sequence: CASSWTGLVTEAFF. Looking up the rest from reference TRBV7-9 and TRBJ1-1 gives the full variable domain: DTGVSQNPRHKITKRGQNVTFRCDPISEHNRLYWYRQTLGQGPEFLTYFQNEAQLEKSRLLSDRFSAERPKGSFSTLEIQRTEQGDSAMYLCASSWTGLVTEAFFGQGTRLTVV.

This clonotype has just a few counts. The chain couples TRBV7-3 to TRBJ2-2, with 8 nucleotides matching TRBD2. The CDR3 extends over 17 amino acids. V dropped 0 bases and J dropped 1; count of bases not matched to a gene: 4. Germline lookup yields CDR1 SGHTA and CDR2 FQGTGA. The CDR3 here is CASSLTGLAGNTGELFF. In nucleotides, the CDR3 is TGTGCCAGCAGCTTAACAGGGCTAGCGGGGAACACCGGGGAGCTGTTTTTT.

This clonotype has only a few counts. The chain links TRBV28 to TRBJ2-7; D is unclear. V shed 4 bases and J shed 3 bases, with 16 bases lying between them. This CDR3 has 15 residues. From germline, CDR1 is MDHEN and CDR2 SYDVKM. CDR3 amino acids: CASSSRSGFLYEQYF. The CDR3 DNA reads as TGTGCCAGCAGTTCCCGAAGTGGATTTCTCTACGAGCAGTACTTC. Together with reference TRBV28 and TRBJ2-7, the CDR3 gives the full variable domain: DVKVTQSSRYLVKRTGEKVFLECVQDMDHENMFWYRQDPGLGLRLIYFSYDVKMKEKGDIPEGYSVSREKKERFSLILESASTNQTSMYLCASSSRSGFLYEQYFGPGTRLTVT.

The rearrangement links TRBV18 to TRBJ2-2, with D perhaps matching TRBD1 (5 bases). Germline CDR1 and CDR2: KGHSH and LQKENI. Trimming took 3 bases from V and 5 from J, leaving 7 bases between them. The CDR3 has 13 residues. The chain's CDR3 is CASSPTATGELFF. The DNA of the CDR3 is TGTGCCAGCTCACCGACAGCTACCGGGGAGCTGTTTTTT.

The CDR3 nucleotides read TGTGCCAGCAGTTTTCAGCCCGATACGCAGTATTTT. This sequence encodes CASSFQPDTQYF. This chain uses TRBV27 with TRBJ2-3; no clear D gene. CDR3 length: 12 amino acids. Trimming took 3 bases from V and 6 from J, leaving 7 bases between them. CDR1 is MNHEY and CDR2 is SMNVEV in the germline V gene (reference sequence).

J is TRBJ2-1 and V is TRBV29-1; 8 nucleotides line up with TRBD2. The CDR3 loop spans 13 amino acids. The ends lost 7 bases at V and 4 bases at J; junction bases unmatched: 6. CDR1 SQVTM and CDR2 ANQGSEA come from the germline V gene. CDR3 amino acids: CSGGLGPYNEQFF. CDR3 in DNA: TGCAGCGGGGGACTAGGCCCATACAATGAGCAGTTCTTC.

The chain is built from TRBV2 and TRBJ2-4; 10 bases are shared with TRBD2. This CDR3 has 13 amino acids. Trimming took 10 bases from V and 4 from J; bases not matched to a gene: 4. The germline CDR1 and CDR2 sequences are SNHLY and FYNNEI. The CDR3 DNA follows: TGTGCCACTAGCGGGAGAGGGAAAAACATTCAGTACTTC. Protein: CATSGRGKNIQYF.

This clonotype was observed many times. This chain's CDR3 is CAISEWGAKNIQYF. CDR3 nucleotides: TGTGCCATCAGTGAATGGGGAGCCAAAAACATTCAGTACTTC. The genes are TRBV10-3 and TRBJ2-4; D remains unclear. Germline CDR1 is ENHRY and CDR2 is SYGVKD. Deletions cut 3 bases from V and 0 bases from J, with 6 bases between. The CDR3 is 14 amino acids.

This chain joins TRBV28 and TRBJ2-1; the match to TRBD2 covers 10 bases. After removal of 7 bases from V and 4 bases from J, the junction contained 19 bases not matched to a gene. The CDR3 length is 19 residues. Germline CDR1 MDHEN, CDR2 SYDVKM. CDR3 protein: CASTRPGLAPNGLYNEQFF. CDR3 nucleotides: TGTGCCAGCACCAGACCGGGACTAGCGCCCAACGGGCTTTACAATGAGCAGTTCTTC.

The table lists this clonotype with a few counts. This chain joins TRBV5-4 and TRBJ2-1; 8 nucleotides line up with TRBD2. The CDR3 consists of 17 residues. In germline, CDR1 is SGHNT, CDR2 YYREEE (reference sequence). Trimming at V came to 0 bases and at J to 7 bases, leaving 12 bases not matched to a gene. The CDR3 region has the DNA TGTGCCAGCAGCTTGGGGGTAGCGGGGACTCTTTGGAATGAGCAGTTCTTC. Its translation is CASSLGVAGTLWNEQFF.